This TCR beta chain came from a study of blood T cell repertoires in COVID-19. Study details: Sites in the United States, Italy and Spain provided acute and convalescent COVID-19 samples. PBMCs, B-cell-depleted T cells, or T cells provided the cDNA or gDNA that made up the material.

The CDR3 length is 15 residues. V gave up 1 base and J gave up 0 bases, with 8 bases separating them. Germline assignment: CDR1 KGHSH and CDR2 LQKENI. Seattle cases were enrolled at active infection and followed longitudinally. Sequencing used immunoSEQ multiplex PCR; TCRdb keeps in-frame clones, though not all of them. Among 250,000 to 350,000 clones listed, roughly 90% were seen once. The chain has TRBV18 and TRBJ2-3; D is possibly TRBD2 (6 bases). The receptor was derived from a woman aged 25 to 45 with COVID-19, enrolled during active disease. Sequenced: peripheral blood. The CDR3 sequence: CASSPLAASTDTQYF. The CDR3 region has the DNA TGTGCCAGCTCACCACTAGCGGCTAGCACAGATACGCAGTATTTT. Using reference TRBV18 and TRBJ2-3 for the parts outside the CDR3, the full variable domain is NAGVMQNPRHLVRRRGQEARLRCSPMKGHSHVYWYRQLPEEGLKFMVYLQKENIIDESGMPKERFSAEFPKEGPSILRIQQVVRGDSAAYFCASSPLAASTDTQYFGPGTRLTVL.